This T cell receptor beta chain was sequenced in a study of shared T cell receptors in the human thymus. In this sample, this clone turned up a few times. Using immunoSEQ multiplex PCR, the repertoire was profiled, and TCRdb retains in-frame clones only, with some absent. Seen here are about 660,000 clones, 70% to 90% observed once, and the top ten hold around 0.0099%. These data also formed part of another study, on human thymus T cells. This second study notes: Healthy Finnish infants undergoing corrective surgery for congenital heart defects were used as donors.

Sequencing was carried out using thymocytes. The TCR originated in a boy in the first two years of life with a congenital heart defect.

The CDR3 reads CASSESRGSGGYTF. DNA for the CDR3: TGTGCCAGCAGTGAATCCAGGGGATCGGGAGGCTACACCTTC. This chain joins TRBV6-1 and TRBJ1-2; D may be TRBD1 (6 bases). V was clipped by 2 bases and J by 8 bases, with 15 bases between them. This CDR3 comprises 14 residues. Per the germline V gene, CDR1 is MNHNS and CDR2 is SASEGT.